This T cell receptor beta chain was observed in a study of blood T cell repertoires in COVID-19. Study as a whole: From the United States, Italy and Spain came samples of acute and convalescent COVID-19. T cells, B-cell-depleted T cells, or PBMCs supplied cDNA or gDNA.

Authors' analysis steps: Estimation of nucleated cell counts relied on the amplification of reference gene primers. The repertoire was sequenced with immunoSEQ multiplex PCR; TCRdb's copy has only in-frame clones and lacks some. V and J calls and clone size are as listed in that table; D and trimming were resolved from the DNA. The table has about 180,000 clones, about 88% seen once. The CDR3 has 15 amino acids. From germline, CDR1 is MGHDK and CDR2 SYGVNS. Trimming shortened V by 7 bases and J by 2 bases, and 15 bases separated the two germline ends. This sequence joins TRBV25-1 and TRBJ1-3; D remains ambiguous. The clonotype was recovered from a woman aged 25 to 39 with active or convalescent COVID-19. Sequenced input: peripheral blood. The CDR3 sequence: CASTLGGWTGNTIYF. The CDR3 DNA follows: TGTGCCAGCACTCTAGGTGGCTGGACTGGAAACACCATATATTTT.